What follows are 32 T cell receptor beta chains derived from one specimen sequenced in a study of cytomegalovirus exposure and HLA in healthy donors. The PCR employed 60 Vbeta primers together with 13 Jbeta primers. TCRdb's copy holds only in-frame clones and misses some; the assay was immunoSEQ multiplex PCR. The sample contains 100,000 to 150,000 clones, roughly 84% of which appear only once. Input material: PBMCs. These receptors were obtained from a girl aged 2-15 years in good health and CMV-seronegative.

This chain joins TRBV27 and TRBJ1-5, with D hard to call. Trimming shortened V by 6 bases and J by 0 bases, and 12 bases separated the two germline ends. The germline gives CDR1 MNHEY, CDR2 SMNVEV (reference sequence). This CDR3 comprises 15 residues. The CDR3 region has the DNA TGTGCCAGCAGCCAACCACGCGGTAGCAATCAGCCCCAGCATTTT. Translated: CASSQPRGSNQPQHF.

The V call is TRBV27, the J call TRBJ1-4, with D possibly TRBD1 on 6 matching bases. Germline CDR1 reads MNHEY; CDR2 reads SMNVEV (reference sequence). The CDR3 consists of 13 residues. Trimming took 6 bases from V and 7 from J, leaving 12 bases between them. The CDR3 coding sequence is TGTGCCAGCAGCTGGAGGGGGGGTGAAAAACTGTTTTTT. Translation gives CASSWRGGEKLFF.

V and J are TRBV7-9 and TRBJ2-7; D perhaps matches TRBD1 (6 bases). Germline-derived CDR1 and CDR2 are SEHNR and FQNEAQ (reference sequence). V shed 4 bases and J shed 1 base, with 11 bases lying between them. This CDR3 region has 14 residues. CDR3 residues: CASSSRDISYEQYF. The CDR3 bases are TGTGCCAGCAGCTCCCGGGACATTTCCTACGAGCAGTACTTC.

The chain has TRBV10-3 and TRBJ1-5, with unresolved D. V was clipped by 3 bases and J by 5 bases, with 8 bases between them. The CDR3 length is 13 residues. The V gene's germline CDR1 is ENHRY and CDR2 SYGVKD. CDR3 DNA sequence: TGTGCCATCAGTGAAATGGGCGATCAGCCCCAGCATTTT. Translation gives CAISEMGDQPQHF.

The chain recombines TRBV6-4 with TRBJ1-2; D is possibly TRBD1 (6 bases). CDR1 is MRHNA, CDR2 SNTAGT, per germline. Between the trimmed V and J ends, which lost 0 bases and 6 bases, there was a span of 20 bases. The CDR3 runs 17 residues. The CDR3 here is CASSDSGRGDASNGYTF. The DNA for the CDR3 is TGTGCCAGCAGTGACTCTGGCAGGGGCGACGCGAGTAATGGCTACACCTTC.

The gene calls are TRBV9 and TRBJ1-2; no firm D call. This CDR3 spans 17 amino acids. Trimming removed 3 bases at V and 0 bases at J, with 18 bases between. Germline CDR1 is SGDLS and CDR2 is YYNGEE. CDR3 loop: CASSDSGSQRSNYGYTF. The CDR3 DNA reads as TGTGCCAGCAGCGACAGCGGCAGCCAGCGATCTAACTATGGCTACACCTTC.

This clone came up once. The sample has other DNA sequences that encode this CDR3 too. This chain connects TRBV30 to TRBJ1-6, with 9 bases aligning to TRBD1. CDR3 size: 12 residues. J lost 13 bases, V lost 3 bases, and 4 bases had no gene match. From germline, CDR1 is GTSNPN and CDR2 SVGIG (reference sequence). CDR3 residues: CAWRDRGSPLHF. As DNA, the CDR3 is TGTGCCTGGAGGGACAGGGGTTCCCCCCTCCACTTT.

The chain joins TRBV6-4 to TRBJ2-2; D may be TRBD2 (6 bases). CDR1 and CDR2 (germline): MRHNA, SNTAGT. Between the trimmed V and J ends, which lost 2 bases and 5 bases, there was a span of 9 bases. This CDR3 region has 14 residues. CDR3 coding DNA: TGTGCCAGCAGTGACGGGGGAGGAACCGGGGAGCTGTTTTTT. Translation: CASSDGGGTGELFF.

The rearrangement links TRBV30 to TRBJ2-1; 7 nucleotides match TRBD2. The CDR3 length is 14 residues. After removal of 3 bases from V and 2 bases from J, the junction contained 4 bases not matched to a gene. Germline-derived CDR1 and CDR2 are GTSNPN and SVGIG (reference sequence). DNA for the CDR3: TGTGCCTGGAGCGCTGGGGGGGCCTACAATGAGCAGTTCTTC. Protein product: CAWSAGGAYNEQFF.

This sequence joins TRBV4-1 and TRBJ2-1; D is undetermined. V was trimmed by 2 bases and J by 7 bases, leaving 6 bases between them. Germline CDR1 is MGHRA and CDR2 is YSYEKL. The CDR3 extends over 12 amino acids. The CDR3: CASSQLLNEQFF. In DNA, the CDR3 is TGCGCCAGCAGCCAACTCCTAAATGAGCAGTTCTTC.

The V gene is TRBV7-9, the J gene TRBJ2-4, with 7 bases that match TRBD1. The trim removed 4 bases at V and 8 bases at J, leaving 8 bases unmatched. The CDR3 extends over 14 amino acids. Germline V gene sequence: CDR1 SEHNR, CDR2 FQNEAQ (reference sequence). As DNA, the CDR3 is TGTGCCAGCAGCTCCCTAAACAGGGGCGACATTCAGTACTTC. Translating gives CASSSLNRGDIQYF.

This clone was seen just once. The rearrangement joins TRBV25-1 to TRBJ1-1; tentative D call: TRBD1 (5 bases). This CDR3 is built from 13 residues. Germline V gives CDR1 MGHDK, CDR2 SYGVNS. V was cut by 5 bases and J by 4 bases, with 11 bases left in between. CDR3 DNA: TGTGCCAGCAGTCGGGAGGGGCTCACTGAAGCTTTCTTT. Protein: CASSREGLTEAFF.

CDR3: CASILAGARDTQYF. The CDR3 DNA sequence: TGTGCCAGCATTCTAGCGGGAGCTAGAGATACGCAGTATTTT. The J gene is TRBJ2-3, the V gene TRBV6-1; TRBD2 matches 10 bases. The CDR3 runs 14 residues. CDR1 MNHNS and CDR2 SASEGT come from the germline V gene. Trimming took 7 bases from V and 5 from J; bases not matched to a gene: 6.

The chain combines TRBV7-9 with TRBJ2-3; TRBD1 matches at 11 bases. The germline CDR1 and CDR2 sequences are SEHNR and FQNEAQ (reference sequence). V shed 4 bases, J shed 8 bases, and the junction held 5 bases outside the gene matches. This CDR3 has 14 residues. CDR3 sequence reads: CASSWTGGHSTQYF. The CDR3 bases are TGTGCCAGCAGCTGGACAGGGGGCCATAGTACGCAGTATTTT.

Only one count was recorded for this clone. This chain links TRBV11-3 with TRBJ2-1; 13 positions match TRBD2. CDR1 and CDR2 from the germline V gene are SGHNT and YENEEA. The junction had 4 bases not matched to a gene; V was cut back by 5 bases and J by 9 bases. CDR3 length: 14 residues. The CDR3 here is CASSAGTSGAEQFF. The CDR3 region has the DNA TGTGCCAGCAGCGCAGGGACTAGCGGGGCTGAGCAGTTCTTC.

CDR3 region: CAWSAAGRTTDTQYF. The CDR3 nucleotides are TGTGCCTGGAGTGCGGCGGGACGAACCACAGATACGCAGTATTTT. The chain joins TRBV30 to TRBJ2-3; D is possibly TRBD2 (6 bases). This CDR3 is 15 amino acids long. Trimming removed 1 base from V and 2 bases from J, with 13 bases in between. Germline V gene sequence: CDR1 GTSNPN, CDR2 SVGIG (reference sequence). Filled out from reference TRBV30 and TRBJ2-3, the complete variable domain reads SQTIHQWPATLVQPVGSPLSLECTVEGTSNPNLYWYRQAAGRGLQLLFYSVGIGQISSEVPQNLSASRPQDRQFILSSKKLLLSDSGFYLCAWSAAGRTTDTQYFGPGTRLTVL.

V usage is TRBV9 and J usage is TRBJ2-7; D might be TRBD1 (5 bases). The germline CDR1 and CDR2 sequences are SGDLS and YYNGEE. V lost 4 bases, J lost 3 bases, and 17 bases lay in between. This CDR3 has 15 residues. The CDR3 region is CASSPRSRVDYEQYF. CDR3 in DNA: TGTGCCAGCAGCCCACGGTCCAGGGTGGACTACGAGCAGTACTTC.

The J gene is TRBJ2-1, the V gene TRBV6-5, with D perhaps matching TRBD2 (5 bases). The germline V gene has CDR1 MNHEY and CDR2 SVGAGI. V lost 0 bases and J 2 bases, leaving 11 bases between the germline ends. There are 16 residues in the CDR3. CDR3 loop: CASSYSRASTYNEQFF. CDR3 coding DNA: TGTGCCAGCAGTTACTCGAGGGCGAGTACCTACAATGAGCAGTTCTTC.

The chain joins TRBV2 to TRBJ2-2, with 10 bases matching TRBD1. Germline loops: CDR1 SNHLY, CDR2 FYNNEI. The CDR3 loop spans 14 amino acids. V lost 5 bases to trimming and J lost 5 bases; unmatched junction nucleotides: 2. CDR3 DNA: TGTGCCAGCAGTTGGGGACAGGGGACCGGGGAGCTGTTTTTT. It is translated as CASSWGQGTGELFF.

V is TRBV29-1 and J is TRBJ2-1; D is unresolved. This CDR3 is 8 amino acids long. Germline CDR1 reads SQVTM; CDR2 reads ANQGSEA. The CDR3 DNA reads TGCAGTACGGGTGAGCAGTTCTTC. Translation: CSTGEQFF.

The V call is TRBV28, the J call TRBJ1-1, with a tentative D call TRBD1 (6 bases). Germline V gives CDR1 MDHEN, CDR2 SYDVKM. The CDR3 is 16 residues long. The V and J ends lost 3 bases and 0 bases respectively, with 14 bases between them. CDR3 sequence reads: CASSFSGRGLNTEAFF. The CDR3 bases are TGTGCCAGCAGTTTTTCTGGCAGGGGATTGAACACTGAAGCTTTCTTT.

J is TRBJ2-2 and V is TRBV2, with 8 bases that match TRBD2. This CDR3 is 14 amino acids long. V trimming: 6 bases; J trimming: 5 bases; junction bases outside the gene matches: 5. Germline loops: CDR1 SNHLY, CDR2 FYNNEI. The CDR3 nucleotides read TGTGCCAGCAGCCAGCGGGAGATGACCGGGGAGCTGTTTTTT. Protein sequence: CASSQREMTGELFF.

The chain couples TRBV5-1 to TRBJ2-3; D is unclear. The CDR3 is 14 residues long. Germline CDR1 is SGHRS and CDR2 is YFSETQ. Trimming pared 0 bases from V and 6 bases from J, leaving 11 bases between. The CDR3, as DNA: TGCGCCAGCAGCTTGGAGACTCTGTACGATACGCAGTATTTT. Translation gives CASSLETLYDTQYF. Together with reference TRBV5-1 and TRBJ2-3, the CDR3 gives the full variable domain: KAGVTQTPRYLIKTRGQQVTLSCSPISGHRSVSWYQQTPGQGLQFLFEYFSETQRNKGNFPGRFSGRQFSNSRSEMNVSTLELGDSALYLCASSLETLYDTQYFGPGTRLTVL.

The chain uses TRBV19 and TRBJ2-7; possibly TRBD2 for D (6 bases). Germline CDR1 is LNHDA and CDR2 is SQIVND (reference sequence). Trimming cost V 6 bases and J 3 bases, with 12 bases left between them. This CDR3 contains 13 residues. CDR3 region: CASSFYSGYEQYF. In DNA, the CDR3 is TGTGCCAGTAGCTTTTATAGCGGCTACGAGCAGTACTTC.

This chain uses TRBV7-2 with TRBJ2-1; 8 bases match TRBD2. Unmatched junction bases numbered 15, after V lost 6 bases and J lost 8 bases. The V gene's germline CDR1 is SGHTA and CDR2 FQGNSA. The CDR3 has 16 amino acids. The CDR3 protein is CASSSYVGLEEHEQFF. Here the CDR3 DNA reads TGTGCCAGCAGTTCCTACGTGGGACTAGAGGAACATGAGCAGTTCTTC.

The V and J genes are TRBV9 and TRBJ2-7, with 8 positions matching TRBD1. The length of the CDR3 is 17 residues. Losses at the gene ends were 0 bases for V and 6 bases for J; bases not matched to a gene: 14. The germline CDR1 and CDR2 sequences are SGDLS and YYNGEE. CDR3 bases: TGTGCCAGCAGCGTAGCGGAGACAGGGGTCCACTCTCGCGAGCAGTACTTC. It encodes CASSVAETGVHSREQYF.

Comments on this clone: Sequence at one end of the junction differs from germline and may be a read error. This chain joins TRBV7-7 and TRBJ2-2; 8 bases line up with TRBD1. The length of the CDR3 is 13 residues. Germline loops: CDR1 SSHAT, CDR2 FNYEAQ (reference sequence). The CDR3 here is CASSRDRTGELFF. The CDR3 coding sequence is TGTGCTAGCAGCCGGGACAGGACCGGGGAGCTGTTTTTT.

The DNA of the CDR3 is TGCGCCAGCAGTGTTGGGGACACACTGTACAATGAGCAGTTCTTC. Translating it yields CASSVGDTLYNEQFF. The V call is TRBV10-1, the J call TRBJ2-1, with D tentatively TRBD1 (6 bases). The CDR3 consists of 15 residues. Trimming pared 4 bases from V and 4 bases from J, leaving 14 bases between. Germline lookup yields CDR1 WNHNN and CDR2 SYGVQD (reference sequence).

This clone was picked up a small number of times. This chain joins TRBV27 and TRBJ1-6; tentative D call: TRBD1 (6 bases). Trimming took 6 bases from V and 6 from J, leaving 21 bases between them. The CDR3 consists of 17 residues. Germline V gives CDR1 MNHEY, CDR2 SMNVEV (reference sequence). CDR3 coding DNA: TGTGCCAGCAGGCCAACCGGGACACGAGGAGTTAATTCACCCCTCCACTTT. Translating it yields CASRPTGTRGVNSPLHF.

J is TRBJ2-2 and V is TRBV2, with D possibly matching TRBD1 (5 bases). Germline V gene data show CDR1 as SNHLY and CDR2 as FYNNEI. This CDR3 spans 17 amino acids. V was shortened by 4 bases and J by 2 bases, with 17 bases between the two germline ends. CDR3 sequence (DNA): TGTGCCAGCAGTGGTAACAGGCGGAGCCACAACACCGGGGAGCTGTTTTTT. It yields the protein CASSGNRRSHNTGELFF.

V is TRBV30 and J is TRBJ1-4; weak D call: TRBD1 (5 bases). The CDR3 has 13 residues. In germline, CDR1 is GTSNPN, CDR2 SVGIG (reference sequence). The V end was cut by 1 base, the J end by 4 bases, with 7 bases between. The CDR3 sequence is CAWSGQNNEKLFF. CDR3 nucleotide sequence: TGTGCCTGGAGTGGACAGAATAATGAAAAACTGTTTTTT.

J is TRBJ2-2 and V is TRBV6-5; no firm D call. Germline V lookup: CDR1 MNHEY, CDR2 SVGAGI. The CDR3 has 12 residues. The V end lost 6 bases, the J end lost 3 bases, and 5 bases lay between the germline ends. CDR3 amino acids: CASSRDTGELFF. The CDR3 DNA reads as TGTGCCAGCAGCCGGGACACCGGGGAGCTGTTTTTT.